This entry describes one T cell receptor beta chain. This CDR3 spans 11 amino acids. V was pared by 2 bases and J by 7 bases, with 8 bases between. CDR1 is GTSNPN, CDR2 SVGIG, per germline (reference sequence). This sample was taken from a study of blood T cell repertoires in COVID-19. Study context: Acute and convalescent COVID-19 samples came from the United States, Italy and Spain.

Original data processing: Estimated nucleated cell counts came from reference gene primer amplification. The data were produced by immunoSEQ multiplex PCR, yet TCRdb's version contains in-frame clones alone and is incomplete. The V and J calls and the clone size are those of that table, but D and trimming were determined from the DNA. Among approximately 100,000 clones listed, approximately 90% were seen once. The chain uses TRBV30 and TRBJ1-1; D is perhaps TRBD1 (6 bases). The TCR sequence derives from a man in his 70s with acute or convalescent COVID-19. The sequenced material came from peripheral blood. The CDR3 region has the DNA TGTGCCTGGAGTACAGGGATTGAAGCTTTCTTT. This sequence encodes CAWSTGIEAFF. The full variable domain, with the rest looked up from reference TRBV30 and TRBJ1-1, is SQTIHQWPATLVQPVGSPLSLECTVEGTSNPNLYWYRQAAGRGLQLLFYSVGIGQISSEVPQNLSASRPQDRQFILSSKKLLLSDSGFYLCAWSTGIEAFFGQGTRLTVV.